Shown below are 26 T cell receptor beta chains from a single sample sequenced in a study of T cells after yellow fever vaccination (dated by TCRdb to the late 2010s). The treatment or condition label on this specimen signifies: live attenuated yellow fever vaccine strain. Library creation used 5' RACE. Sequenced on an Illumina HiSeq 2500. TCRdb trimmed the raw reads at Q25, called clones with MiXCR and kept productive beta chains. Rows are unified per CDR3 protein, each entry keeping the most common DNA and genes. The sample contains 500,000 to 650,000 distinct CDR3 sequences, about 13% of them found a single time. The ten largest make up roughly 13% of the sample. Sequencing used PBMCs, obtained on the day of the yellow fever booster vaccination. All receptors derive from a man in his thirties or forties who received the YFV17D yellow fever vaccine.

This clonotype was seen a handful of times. CDR3 coding DNA: TGTGCCAGCAGTTCCTATCCCGGACAGGGGGCCAATGAGCAGTTCTTC. This codes for CASSSYPGQGANEQFF. The V and J genes are TRBV7-9 and TRBJ2-1; 11 bases align to TRBD1. This CDR3 is 16 amino acids long. CDR1 SEHNR and CDR2 FQNEAQ come from the germline V gene (reference sequence). V trimming: 6 bases; J trimming: 6 bases; junction bases outside the gene matches: 10.

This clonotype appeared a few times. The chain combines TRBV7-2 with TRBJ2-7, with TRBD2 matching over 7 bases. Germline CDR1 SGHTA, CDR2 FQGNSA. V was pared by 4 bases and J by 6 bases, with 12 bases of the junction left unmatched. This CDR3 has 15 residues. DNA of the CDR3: TGTGCCAGCAGCTCTAATTCGGCGGGAGTAGCCGAGCAGTACTTC. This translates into CASSSNSAGVAEQYF. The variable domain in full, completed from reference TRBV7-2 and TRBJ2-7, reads GAGVSQSPSNKVTEKGKDVELRCDPISGHTALYWYRQSLGQGLEFLIYFQGNSAPDKSGLPSDRFSAERTGGSVSTLTIQRTQQEDSAVYLCASSSNSAGVAEQYFGPGTRLTVT.

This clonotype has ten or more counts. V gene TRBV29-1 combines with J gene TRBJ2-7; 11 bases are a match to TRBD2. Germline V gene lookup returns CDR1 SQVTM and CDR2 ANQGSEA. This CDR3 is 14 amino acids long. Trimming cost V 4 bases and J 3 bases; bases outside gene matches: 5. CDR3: CSVATGTSGYEQYF. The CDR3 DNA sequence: TGCAGCGTTGCAACCGGGACTAGCGGCTACGAGCAGTACTTC.

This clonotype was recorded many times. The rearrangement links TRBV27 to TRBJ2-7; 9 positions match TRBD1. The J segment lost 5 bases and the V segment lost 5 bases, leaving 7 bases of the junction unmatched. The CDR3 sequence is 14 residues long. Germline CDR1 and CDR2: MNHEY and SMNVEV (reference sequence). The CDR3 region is CASSPRDRAHEQYF. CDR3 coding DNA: TGTGCCAGCAGTCCCCGGGACAGGGCCCACGAGCAGTACTTC.

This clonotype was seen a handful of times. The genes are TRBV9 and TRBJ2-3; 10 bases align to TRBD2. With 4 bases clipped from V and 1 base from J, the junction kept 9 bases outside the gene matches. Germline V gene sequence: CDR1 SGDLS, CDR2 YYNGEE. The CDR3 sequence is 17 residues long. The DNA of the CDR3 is TGTGCCAGCAGCCATAATCCCCTAGCGGGAGGCACAGATACGCAGTATTTT. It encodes CASSHNPLAGGTDTQYF.

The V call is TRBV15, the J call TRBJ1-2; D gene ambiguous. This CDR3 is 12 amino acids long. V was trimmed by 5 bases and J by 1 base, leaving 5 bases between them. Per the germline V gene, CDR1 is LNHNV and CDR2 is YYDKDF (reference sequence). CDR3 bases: TGTGCCACCAGCGGGATTAACTATGGCTACACCTTC. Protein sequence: CATSGINYGYTF.

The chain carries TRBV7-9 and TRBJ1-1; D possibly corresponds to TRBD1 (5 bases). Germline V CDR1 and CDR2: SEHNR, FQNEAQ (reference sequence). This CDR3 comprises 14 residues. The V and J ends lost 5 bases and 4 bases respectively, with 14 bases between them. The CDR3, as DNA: TGTGCCAGCAGCCTGGGGACGGATGGCACTGAAGCTTTCTTT. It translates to CASSLGTDGTEAFF.

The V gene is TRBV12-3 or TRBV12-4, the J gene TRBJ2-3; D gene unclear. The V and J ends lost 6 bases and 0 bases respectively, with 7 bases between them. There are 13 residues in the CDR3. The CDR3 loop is CASRKYSTDTQYF. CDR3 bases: TGTGCCAGCAGGAAGTATAGCACAGATACGCAGTATTTT.

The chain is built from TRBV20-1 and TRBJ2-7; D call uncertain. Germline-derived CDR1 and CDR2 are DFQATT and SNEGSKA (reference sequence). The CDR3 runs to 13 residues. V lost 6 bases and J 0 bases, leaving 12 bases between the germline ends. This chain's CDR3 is CSATAAGSYEQYF. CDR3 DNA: TGCAGTGCAACCGCCGCCGGCTCCTACGAGCAGTACTTC.

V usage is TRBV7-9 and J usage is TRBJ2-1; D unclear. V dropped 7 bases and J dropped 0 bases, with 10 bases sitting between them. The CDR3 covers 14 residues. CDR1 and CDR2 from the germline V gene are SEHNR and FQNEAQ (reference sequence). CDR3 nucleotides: TGTGCCAGCATCGAAGAGAACTCCTACAATGAGCAGTTCTTC. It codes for CASIEENSYNEQFF.

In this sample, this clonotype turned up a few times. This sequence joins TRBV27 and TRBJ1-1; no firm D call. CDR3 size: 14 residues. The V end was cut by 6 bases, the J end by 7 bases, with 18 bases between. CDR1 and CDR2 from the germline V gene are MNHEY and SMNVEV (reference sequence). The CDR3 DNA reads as TGTGCCAGCAGGAACTTGGTGGGGTTCAGTGAAGCTTTCTTT. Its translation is CASRNLVGFSEAFF.

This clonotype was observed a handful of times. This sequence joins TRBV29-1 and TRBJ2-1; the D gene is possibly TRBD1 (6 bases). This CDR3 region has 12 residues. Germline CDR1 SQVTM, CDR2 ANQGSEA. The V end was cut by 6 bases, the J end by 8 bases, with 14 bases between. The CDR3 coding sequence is TGCAGCGTGTGGGGGCGATTCTATGAGCAGTTCTTC. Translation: CSVWGRFYEQFF.

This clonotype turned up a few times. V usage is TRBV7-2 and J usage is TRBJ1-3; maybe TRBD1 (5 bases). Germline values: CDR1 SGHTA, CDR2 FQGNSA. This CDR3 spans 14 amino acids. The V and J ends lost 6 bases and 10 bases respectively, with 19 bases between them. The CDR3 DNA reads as TGTGCCAGCAGTCGAGGGGACTCCAAACGAACCATATATTTT. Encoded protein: CASSRGDSKRTIYF.

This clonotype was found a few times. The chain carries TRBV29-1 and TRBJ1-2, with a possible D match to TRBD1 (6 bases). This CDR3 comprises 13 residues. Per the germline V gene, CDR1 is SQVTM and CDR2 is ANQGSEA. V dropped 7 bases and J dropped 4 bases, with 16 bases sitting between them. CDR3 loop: CSAKQTGPYGYTF. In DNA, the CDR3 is TGCAGCGCCAAGCAAACAGGGCCCTATGGCTACACCTTC.

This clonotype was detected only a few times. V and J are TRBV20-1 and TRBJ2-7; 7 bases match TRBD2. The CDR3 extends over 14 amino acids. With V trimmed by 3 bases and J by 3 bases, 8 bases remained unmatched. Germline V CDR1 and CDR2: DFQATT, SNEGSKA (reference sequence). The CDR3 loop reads CSASKAGSYYEQYF. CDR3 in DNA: TGCAGTGCTAGTAAAGCGGGATCTTACTACGAGCAGTACTTC.

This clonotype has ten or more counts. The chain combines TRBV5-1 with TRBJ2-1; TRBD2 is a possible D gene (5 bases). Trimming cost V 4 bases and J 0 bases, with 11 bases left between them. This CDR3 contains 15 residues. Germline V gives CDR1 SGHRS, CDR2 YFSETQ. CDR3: CASSRSGVSYNEQFF. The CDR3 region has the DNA TGCGCCAGCAGCAGGAGCGGAGTCTCCTACAATGAGCAGTTCTTC. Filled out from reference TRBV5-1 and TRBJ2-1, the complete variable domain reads KAGVTQTPRYLIKTRGQQVTLSCSPISGHRSVSWYQQTPGQGLQFLFEYFSETQRNKGNFPGRFSGRQFSNSRSEMNVSTLELGDSALYLCASSRSGVSYNEQFFGPGTRLTVL.

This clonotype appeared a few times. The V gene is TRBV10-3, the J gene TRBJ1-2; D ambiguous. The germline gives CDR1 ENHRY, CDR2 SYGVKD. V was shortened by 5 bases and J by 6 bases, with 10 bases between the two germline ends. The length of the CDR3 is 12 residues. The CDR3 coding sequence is TGTGCCATCAGTTCTGACGGGAATGGCTACACCTTC. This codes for CAISSDGNGYTF.

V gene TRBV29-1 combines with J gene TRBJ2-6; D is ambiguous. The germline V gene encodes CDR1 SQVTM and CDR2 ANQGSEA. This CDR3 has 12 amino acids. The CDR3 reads CAAYSGANVLTF. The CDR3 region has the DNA TGCGCCGCATACTCTGGGGCCAACGTCCTGACTTTC. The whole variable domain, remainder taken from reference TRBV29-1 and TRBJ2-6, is SAVISQKPSRDICQRGTSLTIQCQVDSQVTMMFWYRQQPGQSLTLIATANQGSEATYESGFVIDKFPISRPNLTFSTLTVSNMSPEDSSIYLCAAYSGANVLTFGAGSRLTVL.

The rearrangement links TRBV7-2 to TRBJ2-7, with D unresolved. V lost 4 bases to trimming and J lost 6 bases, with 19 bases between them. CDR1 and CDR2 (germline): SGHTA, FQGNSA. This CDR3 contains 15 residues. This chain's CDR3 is CASSSADNGFSEQYF. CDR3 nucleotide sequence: TGTGCCAGCAGCTCCGCCGACAACGGTTTTTCCGAGCAGTACTTC.

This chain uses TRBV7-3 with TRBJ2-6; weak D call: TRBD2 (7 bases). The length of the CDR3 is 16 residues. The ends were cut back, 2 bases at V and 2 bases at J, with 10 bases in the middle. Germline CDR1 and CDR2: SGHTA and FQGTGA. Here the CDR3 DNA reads TGTGCCAGCAGCTTATCGGGGGGCGCTGGGGCCAACGTCCTGACTTTC. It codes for CASSLSGGAGANVLTF.

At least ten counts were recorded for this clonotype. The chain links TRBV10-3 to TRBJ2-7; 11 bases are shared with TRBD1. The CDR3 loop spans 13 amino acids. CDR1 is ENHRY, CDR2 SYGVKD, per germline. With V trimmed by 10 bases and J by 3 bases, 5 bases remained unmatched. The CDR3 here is CASAGTGGYEQYF. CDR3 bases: TGTGCCAGTGCCGGGACAGGGGGCTACGAGCAGTACTTC.

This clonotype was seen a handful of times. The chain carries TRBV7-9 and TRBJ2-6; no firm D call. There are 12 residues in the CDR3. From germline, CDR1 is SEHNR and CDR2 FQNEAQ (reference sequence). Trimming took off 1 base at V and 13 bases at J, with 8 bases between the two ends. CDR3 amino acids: CASSLGNQVLTF. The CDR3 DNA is TGTGCCAGCAGCTTAGGGAATCAAGTCCTGACTTTC.

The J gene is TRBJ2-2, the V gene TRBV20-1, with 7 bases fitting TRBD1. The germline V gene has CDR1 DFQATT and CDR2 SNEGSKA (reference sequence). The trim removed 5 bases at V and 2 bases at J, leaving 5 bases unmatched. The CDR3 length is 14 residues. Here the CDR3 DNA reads TGCAGTGCTTCAAGACAGGGAAACACCGGGGAGCTGTTTTTT. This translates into CSASRQGNTGELFF.

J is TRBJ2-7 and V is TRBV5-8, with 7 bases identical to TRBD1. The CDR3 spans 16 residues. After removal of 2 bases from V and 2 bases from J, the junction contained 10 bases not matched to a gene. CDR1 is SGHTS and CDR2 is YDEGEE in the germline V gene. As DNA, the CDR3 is TGTGCCAGCAGCTTCCGAGTGACAGGGAAGGCCTACGAGCAGTACTTC. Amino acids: CASSFRVTGKAYEQYF.

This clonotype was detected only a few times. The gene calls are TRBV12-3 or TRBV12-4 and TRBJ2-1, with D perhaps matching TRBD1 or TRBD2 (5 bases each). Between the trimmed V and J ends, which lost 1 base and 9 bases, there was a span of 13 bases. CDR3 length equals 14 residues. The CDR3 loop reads CASSLGDLEGEQFF. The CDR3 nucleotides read TGTGCCAGCAGTTTAGGGGACCTAGAGGGTGAGCAGTTCTTC.

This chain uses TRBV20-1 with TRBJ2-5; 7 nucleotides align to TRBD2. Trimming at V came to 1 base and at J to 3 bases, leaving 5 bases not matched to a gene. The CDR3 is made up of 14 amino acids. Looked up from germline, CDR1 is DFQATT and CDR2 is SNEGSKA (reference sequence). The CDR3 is CSARVPGGKETQYF. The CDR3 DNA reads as TGCAGTGCTAGAGTACCGGGAGGTAAAGAGACCCAGTACTTC.